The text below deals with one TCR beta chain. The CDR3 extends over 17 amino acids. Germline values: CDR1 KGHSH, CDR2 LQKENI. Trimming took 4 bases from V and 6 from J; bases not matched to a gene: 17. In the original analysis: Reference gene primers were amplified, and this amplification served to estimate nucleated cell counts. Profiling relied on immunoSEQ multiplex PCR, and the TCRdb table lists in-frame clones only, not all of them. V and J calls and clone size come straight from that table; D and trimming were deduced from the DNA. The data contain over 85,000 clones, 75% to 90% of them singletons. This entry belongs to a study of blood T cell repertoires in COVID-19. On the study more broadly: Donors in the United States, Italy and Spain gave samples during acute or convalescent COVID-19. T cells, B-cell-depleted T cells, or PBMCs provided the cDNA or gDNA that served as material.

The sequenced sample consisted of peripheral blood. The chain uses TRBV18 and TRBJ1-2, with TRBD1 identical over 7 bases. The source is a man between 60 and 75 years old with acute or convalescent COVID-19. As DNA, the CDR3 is TGTGCCAGCTCACTTCGACAGGGCTTTTTCGTAATTAATGGCTACACCTTC. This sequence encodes CASSLRQGFFVINGYTF. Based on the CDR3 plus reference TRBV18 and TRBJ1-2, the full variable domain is NAGVMQNPRHLVRRRGQEARLRCSPMKGHSHVYWYRQLPEEGLKFMVYLQKENIIDESGMPKERFSAEFPKEGPSILRIQQVVRGDSAAYFCASSLRQGFFVINGYTFGSGTRLTVV.